Shown below are 14 T cell receptor beta chains from a single sample sequenced in a study of PD-1 blockade in classical Hodgkin lymphoma. Profiled with immunoSEQ multiplex PCR; TCRdb holds only in-frame clones, not every one. The table lists some 100,000 clones, roughly 89% of them singletons. Every single patient, without exception, relapsed after autologous stem cell transplantation, and brentuximab vedotin exposure varied. The specimen was peripheral blood mononuclear cells (PBMCs), collected before the second cycle of nivolumab. These receptors all stem from a human donor with classical Hodgkin lymphoma.

The chain has TRBV25-1 and TRBJ2-1; 10 nucleotides line up with TRBD1. This CDR3 spans 17 amino acids. The germline V gene has CDR1 MGHDK and CDR2 SYGVNS. The ends lost 2 bases at V and 2 bases at J; junction bases unmatched: 6. The chain's CDR3 is CASSEGVTGGTYNEQFF. The CDR3 nucleotides read TGTGCCAGCAGTGAAGGGGTGACAGGGGGCACCTACAATGAGCAGTTCTTC.

V and J are TRBV2 and TRBJ2-7, with a weak D call TRBD1 (6 bases). Germline CDR1 reads SNHLY; CDR2 reads FYNNEI. With 6 bases removed from V and 3 bases from J, the gap between germline ends came to 15 bases. The CDR3 totals 14 residues. The CDR3 coding sequence is TGTGCCAGCAGAAGGGACACGGCAATCTACGAGCAGTACTTC. This encodes CASRRDTAIYEQYF.

This clone was seen a single time. J is TRBJ2-7 and V is TRBV6-1; the D is unclear. The CDR3 is 15 residues long. CDR1 MNHNS and CDR2 SASEGT come from the germline V gene. V lost 0 bases to trimming and J lost 5 bases, with 14 bases between them. CDR3 nucleotide sequence: TGTGCCAGCAGTGAAGCGCTCGGTACTGGGAACGAGCAGTACTTC. Translating it yields CASSEALGTGNEQYF.

This clone was detected once. The gene calls are TRBV5-4 and TRBJ2-2; 10 bases align to TRBD2. The germline gives CDR1 SGHNT, CDR2 YYREEE (reference sequence). The CDR3 consists of 15 residues. Trimming cost V 4 bases and J 5 bases; bases outside gene matches: 5. This CDR3 reads CASSPSGGMTGELFF. The CDR3 region has the DNA TGTGCCAGCAGCCCTAGCGGGGGTATGACCGGGGAGCTGTTTTTT.

The rearrangement links TRBV2 to TRBJ2-5; 8 bases match TRBD2. The CDR3 sequence is 13 residues long. Trimming cost V 6 bases and J 3 bases; bases outside gene matches: 3. Germline CDR1 and CDR2: SNHLY and FYNNEI. DNA for the CDR3: TGTGCCAGCAGCCCGGGACTAGAAGAGACCCAGTACTTC. It encodes CASSPGLEETQYF.

The rearrangement joins TRBV7-9 to TRBJ2-7, with D maybe TRBD1 (6 bases). Germline V gives CDR1 SEHNR, CDR2 FQNEAQ (reference sequence). The germline V and J ends were trimmed by 4 bases and 2 bases, with 18 bases remaining between them. The CDR3 is 16 amino acids. The chain's CDR3 is CASSSDSRGSAYEQYF. The DNA for the CDR3 is TGTGCCAGCAGCTCAGATTCCAGGGGATCGGCCTACGAGCAGTACTTC.

This clone has a handful of counts. This chain joins TRBV11-2 and TRBJ1-6; 8 positions match TRBD1. V lost 8 bases, J lost 6 bases, and 12 bases stayed unmatched. Germline CDR1 SGHAT, CDR2 FQNNGV. This CDR3 has 16 residues. CDR3 sequence reads: CASVVRGTGVNSPLHF. The CDR3 DNA reads as TGTGCCAGCGTCGTAAGGGGGACAGGCGTTAATTCACCCCTCCACTTT. The complete variable domain, with remaining parts taken from reference TRBV11-2 and TRBJ1-6, reads EAGVAQSPRYKIIEKRQSVAFWCNPISGHATLYWYQQILGQGPKLLIQFQNNGVVDDSQLPKDRFSAERLKGVDSTLKIQPAKLEDSAVYLCASVVRGTGVNSPLHFGNGTRLTVT.

The V call is TRBV12-5, the J call TRBJ2-7, with TRBD1 matching 7 bases. The CDR3 loop spans 19 amino acids. The V gene end was trimmed by 0 bases and the J gene end by 7 bases; junction bases not matched to a gene: 21. Looked up from germline, CDR1 is LGHNT and CDR2 is FRNRAP. CDR3 nucleotide sequence: TGTGCTAGTGGTTTGGTACTCTGGGACAGAGCCCAACGTGGGGTAGAGCAGTACTTC. It specifies CASGLVLWDRAQRGVEQYF.

The chain joins TRBV9 to TRBJ2-7; D might be TRBD1 (5 bases). Germline values: CDR1 SGDLS, CDR2 YYNGEE. The length of the CDR3 is 16 residues. With 4 bases removed from V and 1 base from J, the gap between germline ends came to 18 bases. The CDR3 DNA is TGTGCCAGCAGCACGTTTGGCAGGGCCGCTTCCTACGAGCAGTACTTC. This translates into CASSTFGRAASYEQYF.

The rearrangement links TRBV10-3 to TRBJ2-3; D possibly corresponds to TRBD1 (7 bases). V was cut by 4 bases and J by 6 bases, with 23 bases left in between. The CDR3 sequence is 17 residues long. Looked up from germline, CDR1 is ENHRY and CDR2 is SYGVKD. CDR3 in amino acids: CAISVRGGRGVQDTQYF. The CDR3 nucleotides are TGTGCCATCAGTGTAAGAGGGGGCAGGGGGGTCCAGGATACGCAGTATTTT.

The gene calls are TRBV29-1 and TRBJ1-1; D is undetermined. The V end lost 2 bases, the J end lost 1 base, and 14 bases lay between the germline ends. The CDR3 sequence is 15 residues long. Looked up from germline, CDR1 is SQVTM and CDR2 is ANQGSEA. CDR3 region: CSVENKLAANTEAFF. CDR3 sequence (DNA): TGCAGCGTTGAAAACAAGCTCGCGGCGAACACTGAAGCTTTCTTT.

The gene calls are TRBV4-1 and TRBJ1-1; no reliable D call. Germline CDR1 reads MGHRA; CDR2 reads YSYEKL. Trimming shortened V by 0 bases and J by 3 bases, and 17 bases separated the two germline ends. The CDR3 extends over 17 amino acids. The CDR3 loop is CASSQDRVEALYTEAFF. The DNA of the CDR3 is TGCGCCAGCAGCCAAGATAGAGTAGAGGCACTGTACACTGAAGCTTTCTTT.

This chain connects TRBV30 to TRBJ1-1; 7 bases agree with TRBD1. Germline V gene lookup returns CDR1 GTSNPN and CDR2 SVGIG (reference sequence). V shed 3 bases and J 4 bases; nucleotides not matched to a gene: 2. This CDR3 is 12 amino acids long. This chain's CDR3 is CAWRTGFTEAFF. The CDR3 region has the DNA TGTGCCTGGAGGACAGGGTTCACTGAAGCTTTCTTT.

The V gene is TRBV10-2, the J gene TRBJ2-7; no definite D call. The CDR3 has 12 residues. Germline V gene sequence: CDR1 WSHSY, CDR2 SAAADI. V was trimmed by 6 bases and J by 7 bases, leaving 13 bases between them. Written as DNA, the CDR3 is TGCGCCAGCAGCCCGGGTCTTGGGGAGCAGTACTTC. Protein sequence: CASSPGLGEQYF.